The clone carrying this TCR beta chain was picked up a small number of times. Its specificity is not known. This sample is drawn from a study of response to subunit inactivated influenza vaccine. Overall study results and limits: Authors suggested each seasonal influenza vaccination recruits few new T cells.

V gave up 4 bases and J gave up 10 bases, with 14 bases separating them. This CDR3 has 13 residues. The germline gives CDR1 SGHVS, CDR2 FQNEAQ. Each CDR3 protein is one row after TCRdb ran MiXCR on the RT-PCR reads. The data show 650,000 to 800,000 distinct CDR3 sequences, 15% to 20% seen once. The specimen was PBMCs from blood, collected around 5 days after vaccination. The rearrangement links TRBV7-8 to TRBJ2-1, with no clear D. The receptor's source is a man aged 50 to 60 who received an inactivated influenza vaccine. The CDR3 bases are TGTGCCAGCAGCTCCGGCGTGATAATGGAGCAGTTCTTC. This codes for CASSSGVIMEQFF. Looking up the rest from reference TRBV7-8 and TRBJ2-1 gives the full variable domain: GAGVSQSPRYKVAKRGQDVALRCDPISGHVSLFWYQQALGQGPEFLTYFQNEAQLDKSGLPSDRFFAERPEGSVSTLKIQRTQQEDSAVYLCASSSGVIMEQFFGPGTRLTVL.